The clone carrying this T cell receptor (beta chain) was seen just once. This sample is drawn from a study of blood T cell dynamics during melanoma immunotherapy. The wider study: First-line therapy was either pembrolizumab or nivolumab with ipilimumab for metastatic melanoma.

DNA loading was fixed at about 0.35 ug for all bulk PBMC samples. TCRdb keeps only in-frame clones here, not all; method: immunoSEQ multiplex PCR. Of fewer than 15,000 clones listed, around nine tenths are singletons. Noted time point: week 3, after first cycle of checkpoint inhibitor. Patients with prior systemic cancer treatment, concomitant immunosuppressants, or other active malignancies were excluded. Trimming pared 4 bases from V and 2 bases from J, leaving 7 bases between. Germline CDR1 and CDR2: SNHLY and FYNNEI. The CDR3 has 13 residues. Sequencing used blood, obtained from a patient treated with checkpoint blockade. The chain uses TRBV2 and TRBJ2-3; no definite D call. The sequence derives from a human donor with melanoma. CDR3: CASSGRVTDTQYF. The DNA for the CDR3 is TGTGCCAGCAGTGGGCGTGTCACAGATACGCAGTATTTT.